This TCR beta chain emerged from a study of blood T cell repertoires in COVID-19. Across the study: PBMCs, B-cell-depleted T cells, or T cells provided the cDNA or gDNA that made up the material.

Trimming took off 3 bases at V and 9 bases at J, with 6 bases between the two ends. Germline CDR1 GTSNPN, CDR2 SVGIG (reference sequence). The CDR3 sequence is 11 residues long. Original methodology: Estimates of nucleated cell counts were drawn from the amplification of reference gene primers. This table comes from immunoSEQ multiplex PCR, and its TCRdb copy is limited to in-frame clones, with some not included. V, J and clone size derive from that table, while D and trimming were established from the DNA sequence. Of about 230,000 clones in the sample, around 84% were seen once. Seattle's cohort entered during active infection and was followed longitudinally.

The rearrangement uses TRBV30 and TRBJ1-6; D call uncertain. Sequencing used peripheral blood. This receptor was obtained from a man in his fifties or sixties with COVID-19, enrolled during active disease. DNA of the CDR3: TGTGCCTGGAGGCGGTCTTCACCCCTCCACTTT. Amino acids: CAWRRSSPLHF.